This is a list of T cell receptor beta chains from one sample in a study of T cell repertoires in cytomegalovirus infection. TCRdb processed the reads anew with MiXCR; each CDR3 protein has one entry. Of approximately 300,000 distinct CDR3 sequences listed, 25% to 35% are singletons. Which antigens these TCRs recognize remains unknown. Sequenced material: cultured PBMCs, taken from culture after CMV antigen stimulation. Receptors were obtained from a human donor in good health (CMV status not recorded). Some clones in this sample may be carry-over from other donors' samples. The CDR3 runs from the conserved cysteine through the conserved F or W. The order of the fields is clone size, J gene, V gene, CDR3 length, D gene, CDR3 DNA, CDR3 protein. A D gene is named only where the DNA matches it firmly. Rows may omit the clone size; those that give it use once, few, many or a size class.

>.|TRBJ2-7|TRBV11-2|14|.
TGTGCCAGTACATCAGTACAGGTCCTCGGAGAGCAGTACTTC
CASTSVQVLGEQYF
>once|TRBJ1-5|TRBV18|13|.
TGTGCCAGCTCACCTCAGGCAAATCAGCCCCAGCATTTT
CASSPQANQPQHF
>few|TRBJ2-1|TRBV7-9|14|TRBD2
TGTGCCAGCAGCGCGCGGGGGGGCCGGAATGAGCAGTTCTTC
CASSARGGRNEQFF
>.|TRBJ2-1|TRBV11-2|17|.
TGTGCCAGCAGCTTAAACGGGGGGCCCCCCTTGGGCTATGAGCAGTTCTTC
CASSLNGGPPLGYEQFF
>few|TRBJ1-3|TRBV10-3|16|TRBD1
TGTGCCATCAGCCAAGACAGGGCGGACTCTGGAAACACCATATATTTT
CAISQDRADSGNTIYF
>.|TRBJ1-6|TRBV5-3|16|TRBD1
TGTGCCAGCAGCCCAGGGGGGGGCTCCTATAATTCACCCCTCCACTTT
CASSPGGGSYNSPLHF
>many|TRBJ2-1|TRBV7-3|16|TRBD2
TGTGCCAGCAGCCCCGGGAGCGGGAGGGCCCATAATGAGCAGTTCTTC
CASSPGSGRAHNEQFF
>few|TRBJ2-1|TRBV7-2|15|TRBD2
TGTGCCAGCAGAGAGCTAGCGGGGCGGTACAATGAGCAGTTCTTC
CASRELAGRYNEQFF
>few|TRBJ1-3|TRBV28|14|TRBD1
TGTGCCAGCAGCACAACGGGACAGGTACACACCATATATTTT
CASSTTGQVHTIYF
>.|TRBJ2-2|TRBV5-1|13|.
TGCGCCAGCTCTGGACCTAACACCGGGGAGCTGTTTTTT
CASSGPNTGELFF
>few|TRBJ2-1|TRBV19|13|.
TGTGCCAGTACAGCGGTCTCCTACAATGAGCAGTTCTTC
CASTAVSYNEQFF
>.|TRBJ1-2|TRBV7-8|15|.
TGTGCCAGCAGCTTAGGGCCGGGGAATAACTATGGCTACACCTTC
CASSLGPGNNYGYTF
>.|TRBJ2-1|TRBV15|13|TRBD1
TGTGCCACCAGCAGCCCCGACAGGGGTGAGCAGTTCTTC
CATSSPDRGEQFF
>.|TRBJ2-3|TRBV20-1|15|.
TGCAGTGCTAGAGGAGTGGCGGAAAGACGGGATACGCAGTATTTT
CSARGVAERRDTQYF
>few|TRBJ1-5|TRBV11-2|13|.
TGTGCCAGCAGCCCCTCGGGGGATCAGCCCCAGCATTTT
CASSPSGDQPQHF
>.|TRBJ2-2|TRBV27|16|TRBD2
TGTGCCAGCAGTCCGCCTAGCGGAGTAAACACCGGGGAGCTGTTTTTT
CASSPPSGVNTGELFF
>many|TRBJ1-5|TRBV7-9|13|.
TGTGCCAGCAGCTGGAAAGGGGCCCAGCCCCAGCATTTT
CASSWKGAQPQHF
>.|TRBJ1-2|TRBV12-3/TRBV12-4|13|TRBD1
TGTGCCAGCAGCCCGACAGGGATAGGTGGCTACACCTTC
CASSPTGIGGYTF
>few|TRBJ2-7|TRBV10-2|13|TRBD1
TGCGCCAGCAACCGGGACAGGCGCTACGAGCAGTACTTC
CASNRDRRYEQYF
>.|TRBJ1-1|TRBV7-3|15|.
TGTGCCAGCAGCTTAATGGTACAGCCGAACACTGAAGCTTTCTTT
CASSLMVQPNTEAFF
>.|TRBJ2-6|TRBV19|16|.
TGTGCCAGTAGTCCGAGACGGCTCACTGGGGCCAACGTCCTGACTTTC
CASSPRRLTGANVLTF
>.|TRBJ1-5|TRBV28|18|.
TGTGCCAGCAGCCCCCACTTTGTTCCAGGGAATAGCAATCAGCCCCAGCATTTT
CASSPHFVPGNSNQPQHF
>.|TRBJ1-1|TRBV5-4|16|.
TGTGCCAGCAGCCCCTCGTACCGGGGCCCAAACACTGAAGCTTTCTTT
CASSPSYRGPNTEAFF
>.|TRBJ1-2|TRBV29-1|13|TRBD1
TGCAGCGTGGTGGACAGGGGGCATTATGGCTACACCTTC
CSVVDRGHYGYTF
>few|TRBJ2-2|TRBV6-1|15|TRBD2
TGTGCCAGTCGGGCGGGAGGGGCCAACACCGGGGAGCTGTTTTTT
CASRAGGANTGELFF
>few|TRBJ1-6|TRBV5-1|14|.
TGCGCCAGCAGCTTGGAGGGGTATAATTCACCCCTCCACTTT
CASSLEGYNSPLHF
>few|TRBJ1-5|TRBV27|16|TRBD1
TGTGCCAGCAGTTATAAGTCGGGACAGGTAAATCAGCCCCAGCATTTT
CASSYKSGQVNQPQHF
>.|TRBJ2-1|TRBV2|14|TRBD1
TGTGCCAGCCTGTGGGACAGCAACCTTAGTGAGCAGTTCTTC
CASLWDSNLSEQFF
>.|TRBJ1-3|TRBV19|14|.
TGTGCCTTCTACATGATTGGCCCATGGAACACCATATATTTT
CAFYMIGPWNTIYF
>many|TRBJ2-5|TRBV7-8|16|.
TGTGCCAGCAGCTTAGCTCGGGGCAGGCTGGGAGAGACCCAGTACTTC
CASSLARGRLGETQYF
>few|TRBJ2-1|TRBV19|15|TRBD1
TGTGCCAGTAGCATTTCAGGGGGCGGGTACAATGAGCAGTTCTTC
CASSISGGGYNEQFF